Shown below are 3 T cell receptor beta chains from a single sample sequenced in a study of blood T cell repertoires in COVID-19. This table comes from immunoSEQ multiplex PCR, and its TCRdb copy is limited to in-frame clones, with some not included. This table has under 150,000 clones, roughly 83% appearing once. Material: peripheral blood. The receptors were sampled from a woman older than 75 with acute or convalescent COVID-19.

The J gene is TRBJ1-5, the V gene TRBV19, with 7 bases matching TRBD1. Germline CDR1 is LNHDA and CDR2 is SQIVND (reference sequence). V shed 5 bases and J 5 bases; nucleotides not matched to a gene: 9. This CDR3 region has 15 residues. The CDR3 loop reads CASSEGAGDDQPQHF. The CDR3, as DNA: TGTGCCAGTAGTGAGGGGGCAGGGGACGATCAGCCCCAGCATTTT.

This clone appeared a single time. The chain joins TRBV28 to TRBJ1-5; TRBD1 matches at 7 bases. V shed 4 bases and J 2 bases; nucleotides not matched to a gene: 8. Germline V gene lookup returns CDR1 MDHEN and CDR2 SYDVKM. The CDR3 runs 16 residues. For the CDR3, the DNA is TGTGCCAGCAGTTCCTACCAGGGGGTTGGCAATCAGCCCCAGCATTTT. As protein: CASSSYQGVGNQPQHF. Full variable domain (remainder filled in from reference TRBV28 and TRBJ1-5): DVKVTQSSRYLVKRTGEKVFLECVQDMDHENMFWYRQDPGLGLRLIYFSYDVKMKEKGDIPEGYSVSREKKERFSLILESASTNQTSMYLCASSSYQGVGNQPQHFGDGTRLSIL.

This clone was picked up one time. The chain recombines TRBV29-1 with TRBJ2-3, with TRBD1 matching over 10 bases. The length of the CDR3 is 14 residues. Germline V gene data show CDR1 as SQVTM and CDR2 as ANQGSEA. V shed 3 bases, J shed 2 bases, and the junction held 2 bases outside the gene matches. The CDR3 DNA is TGCAGCGTTGATGGGACAGGGGTCACAGATACGCAGTATTTT. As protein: CSVDGTGVTDTQYF.